The 31 T cell receptor beta chains reported below all come from one sample, sequenced in a study of T cell responses to AZD1222 COVID-19 vaccine. TCRdb's table, derived via immunoSEQ multiplex PCR, lists solely in-frame clones and lacks some. This table holds approximately 150,000 clones, roughly 92% found once. The sample in question was peripheral blood, obtained on day 0 of AZD1222 vaccination. The receptors shown here come from an adult in good health.

This sequence joins TRBV2 and TRBJ1-2, with TRBD1 as a possible D gene (5 bases). The CDR3 covers 14 residues. The germline V gene has CDR1 SNHLY and CDR2 FYNNEI. Between the trimmed V and J ends, which lost 6 bases and 8 bases, there was a span of 19 bases. For the CDR3, the DNA is TGTGCCAGCAGAGCTACTGACAGCCCTCTGGGCTACACCTTC. Encoded protein: CASRATDSPLGYTF.

This chain joins TRBV24-1 and TRBJ1-2; 8 bases agree with TRBD1. V was clipped by 3 bases and J by 7 bases; unmatched bases: 3. Germline assignment: CDR1 KGHDR and CDR2 SFDVKD. The CDR3 runs 13 residues. For the CDR3, the DNA is TGTGCCACCAGTGATAGGACAGGGAGTGGCTACACCTTC. Residues: CATSDRTGSGYTF.

Ten or more counts support this clone. The chain employs TRBV11-1 and TRBJ2-1; TRBD2 might be the D (6 bases). Trimming took 1 base from V and 2 from J, leaving 12 bases between them. In germline, CDR1 is SGHAT, CDR2 FQDESV (reference sequence). The CDR3 length is 16 residues. The CDR3 sequence is CASSLGGTGAYNEQFF. In DNA, the CDR3 is TGTGCCAGCAGCTTAGGCGGGACGGGGGCCTACAATGAGCAGTTCTTC.

This chain connects TRBV7-9 to TRBJ1-1, with TRBD1 matching over 9 bases. The CDR3 is made up of 15 amino acids. The V segment lost 2 bases and the J segment 11 bases; nucleotides outside the gene matches: 12. Germline V lookup: CDR1 SEHNR, CDR2 FQNEAQ (reference sequence). The CDR3 bases are TGTGCCAGCAGCTTATCGGGACAGGGAGGGAATTTGGCTTTCTTT. It yields the protein CASSLSGQGGNLAFF.

V and J are TRBV3-1 (or the pseudogene TRBV3-2) and TRBJ2-6; D is undetermined. This CDR3 is built from 13 residues. Germline loops: CDR1 LGHDT, CDR2 YNNKEL (reference sequence). The V end lost 9 bases, the J end lost 12 bases, and 18 bases lay between the germline ends. The CDR3 nucleotides are TGTGCCAGTGGAACGGAAGGAGTGGGCGTCCTGACTTTC. As protein: CASGTEGVGVLTF.

The chain carries TRBV29-1 and TRBJ1-1; no clear D gene. The V end lost 4 bases, the J end lost 1 base, and 4 bases lay between the germline ends. CDR1 is SQVTM, CDR2 ANQGSEA, per germline. The CDR3 contains 11 residues. In nucleotides, the CDR3 is TGCAGCGTTGCTGAGAACACTGAAGCTTTCTTT. Translation gives CSVAENTEAFF.

The V and J genes are TRBV5-1 and TRBJ2-1; D may be TRBD1 (5 bases). Germline V gene data show CDR1 as SGHRS and CDR2 as YFSETQ. This CDR3 spans 15 amino acids. V was shortened by 0 bases and J by 10 bases, with 17 bases between the two germline ends. For the CDR3, the DNA is TGCGCCAGCAGCTTGGCGGACATTGTGGGGTTAGAGCAGTTCTTC. Protein sequence: CASSLADIVGLEQFF.

The chain links TRBV7-9 to TRBJ1-5; D ambiguous. This CDR3 has 15 amino acids. Germline V gene sequence: CDR1 SEHNR, CDR2 FQNEAQ (reference sequence). The V gene lost 1 base and the J gene lost 4 bases, with 11 bases spanning the gap. In nucleotides, the CDR3 is TGTGCCAGCAGCTTAGGGCCCACGGTTAATCAGCCCCAGCATTTT. It codes for CASSLGPTVNQPQHF.

The chain uses TRBV18 and TRBJ1-2; D gene ambiguous. Trimming stripped 0 bases from V and 7 bases from J, with 9 bases between. The germline gives CDR1 KGHSH, CDR2 LQKENI. The CDR3 runs 13 residues. The CDR3 bases are TGTGCCAGCTCACCACCCCCGGGTGGTGGCTACACCTTC. This gives the protein CASSPPPGGGYTF.

This clone was observed a few times. This sequence joins TRBV5-1 and TRBJ1-4, with TRBD1 matching over 9 bases. Germline V gene lookup returns CDR1 SGHRS and CDR2 YFSETQ. The CDR3 runs to 14 residues. The V and J ends lost 5 bases and 8 bases, in that order; junction bases with no gene match: 7. The CDR3 protein is CASRRDRVEEKLFF. The CDR3 DNA reads as TGCGCCAGCAGACGGGACAGGGTTGAGGAAAAACTGTTTTTT.

The rearrangement joins TRBV21-1 to TRBJ2-1. TRBV21-1 is noted as a pseudogene. CDR3 length: 15 residues. CDR3 DNA sequence: TGTGCCAGCAGCAAGAGAGGGACCCCCGAGGATGAGCAGTTCTTC. This sequence encodes CASSKRGTPEDEQFF.

The V gene is TRBV27, the J gene TRBJ2-3, with 9 positions matching TRBD2. After removal of 6 bases from V and 6 bases from J, the junction contained 13 bases not matched to a gene. The CDR3 is 16 amino acids. Germline CDR1 and CDR2: MNHEY and SMNVEV (reference sequence). CDR3 region: CASSSPASGNEDTQYF. The CDR3 coding sequence is TGTGCCAGCAGCTCACCAGCTAGCGGGAATGAGGATACGCAGTATTTT.

This rearrangement joins TRBV5-1 to TRBJ2-3, with D unclear. This CDR3 spans 15 amino acids. V was shortened by 0 bases and J by 5 bases, with 13 bases between the two germline ends. Germline V lookup: CDR1 SGHRS, CDR2 YFSETQ. The CDR3 region has the DNA TGCGCCAGCAGCTTGGGGCGATCTGTCAGAGATACGCAGTATTTT. Translated, it gives CASSLGRSVRDTQYF.

The chain couples TRBV11-2 to TRBJ2-2, with 8 bases aligning to TRBD2. Germline V gives CDR1 SGHAT, CDR2 FQNNGV. V lost 2 bases to trimming and J lost 7 bases; unmatched junction nucleotides: 9. The CDR3 is 16 amino acids. The CDR3 sequence is CASSLQPGGPIGELFF. DNA of the CDR3: TGTGCCAGCAGCTTACAGCCGGGAGGGCCTATCGGGGAGCTGTTTTTT.

The chain links TRBV14 to TRBJ1-3; 10 positions match TRBD1. CDR1 is SGHDN, CDR2 FVKESK, per germline. V lost 3 bases to trimming and J lost 4 bases; unmatched junction nucleotides: 9. The CDR3 sequence is 17 residues long. The CDR3: CASSQLTGQGLGNTIYF. CDR3 DNA sequence: TGTGCCAGCAGCCAGCTCACGGGACAGGGGCTCGGAAACACCATATATTTT.

V and J are TRBV6-6 and TRBJ2-7, with D unresolved. The CDR3 runs to 15 residues. Germline values: CDR1 MNHNY, CDR2 SVGAGI (reference sequence). Trimming shortened V by 0 bases and J by 3 bases, and 12 bases separated the two germline ends. CDR3 DNA: TGTGCCAGCAGTTACTCTGGAAGGGAAGACTACGAGCAGTACGTC. This codes for CASSYSGREDYEQYV.

The chain is built from TRBV5-6 and TRBJ2-1; D possibly corresponds to TRBD2 (5 bases). Trimming took 0 bases from V and 0 from J, leaving 10 bases between them. Germline V gene data show CDR1 as SGHDT and CDR2 as YYEEEE. The CDR3 extends over 16 amino acids. The CDR3 spells CASSLGGGSSYNEQFF. The CDR3 DNA is TGTGCCAGCAGCTTGGGAGGTGGGAGCTCCTACAATGAGCAGTTCTTC.

The chain links TRBV9 to TRBJ1-3; TRBD1 is a possible D gene (6 bases). The germline CDR1 and CDR2 sequences are SGDLS and YYNGEE. The CDR3 is 15 residues long. V lost 3 bases to trimming and J lost 0 bases, with 10 bases between them. The CDR3 loop reads CASSGGHNSGNTIYF. For the CDR3, the DNA is TGTGCCAGCAGCGGGGGACACAACTCTGGAAACACCATATATTTT.

The chain employs TRBV2 and TRBJ1-2, with a weak D call TRBD1 (5 bases). The V gene lost 3 bases and the J gene lost 0 bases, with 17 bases spanning the gap. Per germline, CDR1 SNHLY and CDR2 FYNNEI. The CDR3 contains 17 residues. The CDR3 nucleotides read TGTGCCAGCAGTGACCAGGGCAACACTATACCTAACTATGGCTACACCTTC. This gives the protein CASSDQGNTIPNYGYTF.

The chain recombines TRBV7-9 with TRBJ1-1; 7 bases map to TRBD1. After removal of 6 bases from V and 1 base from J, the junction contained 8 bases not matched to a gene. This CDR3 region has 15 residues. CDR1 and CDR2 (germline): SEHNR, FQNEAQ (reference sequence). CDR3 sequence reads: CASSLRDSGNTEAFF. The CDR3 DNA reads TGTGCCAGCAGTCTCCGGGACAGTGGGAACACTGAAGCTTTCTTT. The variable domain in full, with the rest retrieved from reference TRBV7-9 and TRBJ1-1, is DTGVSQNPRHKITKRGQNVTFRCDPISEHNRLYWYRQTLGQGPEFLTYFQNEAQLEKSRLLSDRFSAERPKGSFSTLEIQRTEQGDSAMYLCASSLRDSGNTEAFFGQGTRLTVV.

The chain combines TRBV6-1 with TRBJ1-1, with D uncertain. The CDR3 is made up of 15 amino acids. Germline CDR1 reads MNHNS; CDR2 reads SASEGT. Trimming took 1 base from V and 4 from J, leaving 13 bases between them. The CDR3 reads CASSEDGSVSTEAFF. CDR3 coding DNA: TGTGCCAGCAGTGAAGACGGGTCGGTGAGCACTGAAGCTTTCTTT.

This chain joins TRBV30 and TRBJ1-5; no definite D call. V was pared by 3 bases and J by 3 bases, with 9 bases between. There are 13 residues in the CDR3. Looked up from germline, CDR1 is GTSNPN and CDR2 is SVGIG (reference sequence). Here the CDR3 reads CAWSGGINQPQHF. In nucleotides, the CDR3 is TGTGCCTGGAGCGGAGGGATCAATCAGCCCCAGCATTTT.

The CDR3 loop reads CASSLAGVGGYTF. Written as DNA, the CDR3 is TGTGCCAGCAGTTTAGCGGGCGTCGGTGGCTACACCTTC. This chain uses TRBV12-3 or TRBV12-4 with TRBJ1-2; D ambiguous. CDR3 length equals 13 residues. Trimming cost V 0 bases and J 7 bases, with 9 bases left between them.

V gene TRBV5-4 combines with J gene TRBJ1-1; D gene uncertain. The length of the CDR3 is 14 residues. V was pared by 5 bases and J by 2 bases, with 13 bases between. Germline V gene sequence: CDR1 SGHNT, CDR2 YYREEE (reference sequence). The DNA of the CDR3 is TGTGCCAGCAGGAAGGAGAGCGGAAACACTGAAGCTTTCTTT. Its translation is CASRKESGNTEAFF.

This chain uses TRBV27 with TRBJ1-6; 9 nucleotides match TRBD1. V dropped 8 bases and J dropped 9; count of bases not matched to a gene: 5. Germline loops: CDR1 MNHEY, CDR2 SMNVEV (reference sequence). The CDR3 has 13 amino acids. CDR3 DNA: TGTGCCAGCGCCCGGGACAGGGCTTCACCCCTCCACTTT. Translated: CASARDRASPLHF.

The rearrangement uses TRBV6-2 or TRBV6-3 and TRBJ1-2; a weak D match, TRBD1 (5 bases). The CDR3 extends over 14 amino acids. V was shortened by 2 bases and J by 5 bases, with 12 bases between the two germline ends. Per the germline V gene, CDR1 is MNHEY and CDR2 is SVGEGT. Written as DNA, the CDR3 is TGTGCCAGCAGTTACCCTCGCAGGGTATATGGCTACACCTTC. Amino acid sequence: CASSYPRRVYGYTF.

The chain joins TRBV7-2 to TRBJ1-2, with a possible D match to TRBD1 (5 bases). CDR1 and CDR2 from the germline V gene are SGHTA and FQGNSA. V was trimmed by 5 bases and J by 2 bases, leaving 12 bases between them. The CDR3 length is 14 residues. DNA of the CDR3: TGTGCCAGCAGCGCCGGGGCCGGCAACTATGGCTACACCTTC. This codes for CASSAGAGNYGYTF.

J is TRBJ2-5 and V is TRBV2, with 7 bases identical to TRBD2. Germline values: CDR1 SNHLY, CDR2 FYNNEI. The CDR3 runs 15 residues. The V segment lost 6 bases and the J segment 5 bases; nucleotides outside the gene matches: 12. CDR3 sequence (DNA): TGTGCCAGCAGGGGTGGCGGGGGATCCAGGGAGACCCAGTACTTC. Its translation is CASRGGGGSRETQYF.

CDR3 nucleotides: TGTGCCAGTAGTATGGGGGTGAGAGGTGACTACACCTTC. It specifies CASSMGVRGDYTF. J is TRBJ1-2 and V is TRBV19; D might be TRBD1 (5 bases). Germline-derived CDR1 and CDR2 are LNHDA and SQIVND (reference sequence). V lost 3 bases to trimming and J lost 10 bases, with 15 bases between them. The CDR3 consists of 13 residues.

V gene TRBV5-1 combines with J gene TRBJ2-5; 15 bases line up with TRBD2. The germline gives CDR1 SGHRS, CDR2 YFSETQ. This CDR3 comprises 18 residues. The J segment lost 5 bases and the V segment lost 2 bases, leaving 10 bases of the junction unmatched. For the CDR3, the DNA is TGCGCCAGCAGCTTCAGTAGGACTAGCGGGGGGGGCCTGGAGACCCAGTACTTC. This gives the protein CASSFSRTSGGGLETQYF.

The chain has TRBV25-1 and TRBJ2-7; 7 bases fit TRBD2. The CDR3 consists of 14 residues. CDR1 is MGHDK and CDR2 is SYGVNS in the germline V gene. J lost 7 bases, V lost 10 bases, and 16 bases had no gene match. CDR3 nucleotides: TGTGCCATTGGATCCTGGGGGAGCGGGGAAGAGCAGTACGTC. It codes for CAIGSWGSGEEQYV.